The source of this T cell receptor beta chain is a study of T cell responses to AZD1222 COVID-19 vaccine. This clone was seen once. Libraries were prepared by immunoSEQ multiplex PCR; TCRdb keeps only in-frame clonotypes and omits some of them. The sample contains 95,000 to 150,000 clones, around nine tenths of which appear only once. The sequence came from an adult in good health. The sequencing here drew on peripheral blood, taken on day 0 of AZD1222 vaccination.

CDR3 protein: CASSFRGAMNTGELFF. CDR3 DNA: TGCGCCAGCAGCTTTAGAGGGGCCATGAACACCGGGGAGCTGTTTTTT. The J gene is TRBJ2-2, the V gene TRBV5-1, with D possibly called TRBD1 or TRBD2 (5 bases each). The CDR3 is 16 residues long. Germline CDR1 is SGHRS and CDR2 is YFSETQ. V dropped 2 bases and J dropped 1 base, with 12 bases sitting between them.